Detailed here is one T cell receptor beta chain. This specimen comes from a study of blood T cells in healthy people across ages. Study-wide background: When template switching was applied, about one barcoded beta molecule was captured per two T cells.

Primers used in a second PCR of roughly 6 to 11 cycles were a sample-barcoded 5' primer and a J-beta primer mix. Every cDNA was tagged by a template-switch adaptor with 12 random nucleotides. TCRdb fed the 5' RACE reads into MiXCR, producing one record per CDR3 protein. The sample has about 1.6 million distinct CDR3 sequences; about 31% are singletons. Trimming took 2 bases from V and 3 from J; bases not matched to a gene: 5. CDR1 and CDR2 from the germline V gene are SGDLS and YYNGEE. This CDR3 is built from 15 residues. The specimen sequenced was blood. The source of this sequence is a woman under 40 in good health. The rearrangement joins TRBV9 to TRBJ2-7; 10 nucleotides match TRBD1. The CDR3 DNA follows: TGTGCCAGCAGCGTGGGGACAGGGGATCTCTACGAGCAGTACTTC. Translated: CASSVGTGDLYEQYF.